This passage covers 30 T cell receptor beta chains from one sample sequenced in a study of regulatory T cells in long-lasting Graves disease. Time point described: newly diagnosed GD, antithyroid drugs for less than 3 months. With RNA extracted from PBMCs as input, the TCR library was made. CDR3-region Arm-PCR and iRepertoire HTBI primers produced the TCR beta libraries. TCRdb independently ran MiXCR on the multiplex PCR reads; one entry per CDR3 protein. The data contain a few hundred thousand distinct CDR3 sequences, 15% to 20% of them singletons. This sample was shared with a second study, whose subject was T cells in Graves' hyperthyroidism and ophthalmopathy.

Material: peripheral blood mononuclear cells (PBMCs), obtained at new diagnosis, from a patient treated with antithyroid drugs. All receptors come from a woman aged 18-29 years with Graves disease.

As for this clonotype: A far bigger clonotype differs at one base, so this is likely a read error. The chain combines TRBV20-1 with TRBJ2-1, with D possibly being TRBD1 or TRBD2 (6 bases each). The DNA end is a closer match to TRBJ2-5, so the J assignment may be wrong. The V gene's germline CDR1 is DFQATT and CDR2 SNEGSKA (reference sequence). CDR3 length equals 13 residues. The CDR3 DNA sequence: TGCAGTGCTTTAGGGGGGAACCAAGAGACCCAGTACTTC. It is translated as CSALGGNQETQYF.

This clonotype was observed at least ten times. The chain combines TRBV30 with TRBJ1-1; D is ambiguous. CDR1 is GTSNPN, CDR2 SVGIG, per germline (reference sequence). V was cut by 5 bases and J by 5 bases, with 6 bases left in between. The CDR3 is made up of 10 amino acids. CDR3 bases: TGTGCCTGGGGTCGAACTGAAGCTTTCTTT. It yields the protein CAWGRTEAFF.

This clonotype came up a few times. The chain couples TRBV19 to TRBJ1-1; unclear D gene. Trimming took 3 bases from V and 1 from J, leaving 15 bases between them. Germline CDR1 is LNHDA and CDR2 is SQIVND (reference sequence). The CDR3 contains 16 residues. The CDR3 DNA reads as TGTGCCAGTAGTATCCGCGGGGTGGGCCCGAACACTGAAGCTTTCTTT. It is translated as CASSIRGVGPNTEAFF.

This chain links TRBV7-3 with TRBJ2-7; 8 nucleotides agree with TRBD1. Per the germline V gene, CDR1 is SGHTA and CDR2 is FQGTGA. V shed 5 bases and J 6 bases; nucleotides not matched to a gene: 6. The CDR3 is 13 amino acids. CDR3 region: CASSARTGREQYF. CDR3 DNA sequence: TGTGCCAGCAGCGCCCGGACAGGGCGCGAGCAGTACTTC.

This clonotype appeared many times. The V gene is TRBV7-8, the J gene TRBJ2-3; 7 bases fit TRBD2. Losses at the gene ends were 5 bases for V and 3 bases for J; bases not matched to a gene: 17. Germline loops: CDR1 SGHVS, CDR2 FQNEAQ. The CDR3 runs to 18 residues. The CDR3 spells CASSPLVSGGSWTDTQYF. DNA for the CDR3: TGTGCCAGCAGCCCCCTTGTCTCGGGCGGGAGTTGGACAGATACGCAGTATTTT.

There are many counts of this clonotype. The chain carries TRBV2 and TRBJ2-3; 11 bases fit TRBD1. V was clipped by 6 bases and J by 4 bases; unmatched bases: 3. Germline V CDR1 and CDR2: SNHLY, FYNNEI. The CDR3 is 14 residues long. The CDR3 DNA is TGTGCCAGCAGGGACAGGGGGCGGTCAGATACGCAGTATTTT. It yields the protein CASRDRGRSDTQYF.

This clonotype was seen repeatedly, ten times or more. The chain combines TRBV7-9 with TRBJ2-5; D gene unclear. The CDR3 runs to 15 residues. V gave up 2 bases and J gave up 5 bases, with 15 bases separating them. Germline V lookup: CDR1 SEHNR, CDR2 FQNEAQ (reference sequence). CDR3 in amino acids: CASSLQVTLPETQYF. CDR3 nucleotides: TGTGCCAGCAGCTTACAAGTAACGCTCCCGGAGACCCAGTACTTC.

The chain employs TRBV9 and TRBJ2-3; D is uncertain. V was cut by 4 bases and J by 4 bases, with 10 bases left in between. The CDR3 runs to 13 residues. The germline V gene has CDR1 SGDLS and CDR2 YYNGEE. The CDR3, as DNA: TGTGCCAGCAGCCCAAGTACCGCAGATACGCAGTATTTT. Protein sequence: CASSPSTADTQYF.

The V call is TRBV19, the J call TRBJ1-5; D is ambiguous. V lost 3 bases and J lost 6, with 12 bases in between. Looked up from germline, CDR1 is LNHDA and CDR2 is SQIVND (reference sequence). The CDR3 sequence is 14 residues long. CDR3: CASSIGQVGQPQHF. In nucleotides, the CDR3 is TGTGCCAGTAGTATCGGTCAGGTCGGTCAGCCCCAGCATTTT. The whole variable domain, filled in from reference TRBV19 and TRBJ1-5, reads DGGITQSPKYLFRKEGQNVTLSCEQNLNHDAMYWYRQDPGQGLRLIYYSQIVNDFQKGDIAEGYSVSREKKESFPLTVTSAQKNPTAFYLCASSIGQVGQPQHFGDGTRLSIL.

The table lists this clonotype with many counts. The rearrangement joins TRBV27 to TRBJ1-2; D is unresolved. Between the trimmed V and J ends, which lost 7 bases and 8 bases, there was a span of 14 bases. Germline V gene data show CDR1 as MNHEY and CDR2 as SMNVEV (reference sequence). This CDR3 is built from 12 residues. The CDR3 DNA is TGTGCCAGCACCTCCGGACCAGAAGGCTACACCTTC. Residues: CASTSGPEGYTF.

This clonotype was observed many times. This chain joins TRBV3-1 and TRBJ1-2; D may be TRBD1 (6 bases). The CDR3 has 15 residues. Germline CDR1 LGHDT, CDR2 YNNKEL (reference sequence). Trimming pared 0 bases from V and 4 bases from J, leaving 12 bases between. CDR3 loop: CASSQDRGVGYGYTF. As DNA, the CDR3 is TGTGCCAGCAGCCAAGACAGGGGAGTGGGCTATGGCTACACCTTC.

This clonotype has a count of ten or more. This chain uses TRBV18 with TRBJ1-3; D uncertain. Germline V gene data show CDR1 as KGHSH and CDR2 as LQKENI. This CDR3 comprises 16 residues. Trimming removed 1 base at V and 8 bases at J, with 18 bases between. CDR3 coding DNA: TGTGCCAGCTCACCACTTCATGGCAGTCCTAGAGACACCATATATTTT. Translation gives CASSPLHGSPRDTIYF.

This clonotype has just a few counts. This chain uses TRBV20-1 with TRBJ2-7; either TRBD1 or TRBD2 may supply D (6 bases each). The germline V gene encodes CDR1 DFQATT and CDR2 SNEGSKA (reference sequence). There are 11 residues in the CDR3. V was pared by 7 bases and J by 6 bases, with 13 bases between. CDR3 amino acids: CSVWGATEQYF. As DNA, the CDR3 is TGCAGTGTCTGGGGGGCCACCGAGCAGTACTTC.

This clonotype was seen ten or more times. This chain links TRBV11-2 with TRBJ2-1; D is unclear. V was cut by 3 bases and J by 8 bases, with 14 bases left in between. CDR3 length: 14 residues. Germline assignment: CDR1 SGHAT and CDR2 FQNNGV. The CDR3 sequence: CASSFSPLGHEQFF. DNA of the CDR3: TGTGCCAGCAGCTTTTCCCCGCTGGGCCATGAGCAGTTCTTC.

This clonotype was counted many times. The chain links TRBV6-2 or TRBV6-3 to TRBJ1-1; 7 nucleotides line up with TRBD1. Germline V gene sequence: CDR1 MNHEY, CDR2 SVGEGT. The V gene end was trimmed by 3 bases and the J gene end by 3 bases; junction bases not matched to a gene: 1. CDR3 length equals 13 residues. This CDR3 reads CASSYQGDTEAFF. In DNA, the CDR3 is TGTGCCAGCAGTTATCAGGGGGACACTGAAGCTTTCTTT.

V gene TRBV7-8 combines with J gene TRBJ1-1, with D hard to call. This CDR3 region has 12 residues. The V gene lost 5 bases and the J gene lost 7 bases, with 11 bases spanning the gap. Germline V CDR1 and CDR2: SGHVS, FQNEAQ. CDR3 amino acids: CASSTGRNEAFF. The DNA for the CDR3 is TGTGCCAGCAGCACGGGCCGAAATGAAGCTTTCTTT. The whole variable domain, filled in from reference TRBV7-8 and TRBJ1-1, reads GAGVSQSPRYKVAKRGQDVALRCDPISGHVSLFWYQQALGQGPEFLTYFQNEAQLDKSGLPSDRFFAERPEGSVSTLKIQRTQQEDSAVYLCASSTGRNEAFFGQGTRLTVV.

This clonotype has just a few counts. J is TRBJ2-4 and V is TRBV10-1; TRBD2 matches at 7 bases. Germline CDR1 is WNHNN and CDR2 is SYGVQD (reference sequence). Losses at the gene ends were 2 bases for V and 5 bases for J; bases not matched to a gene: 3. The CDR3 totals 14 residues. The chain's CDR3 is CASSEGTTENIQYF. The DNA for the CDR3 is TGCGCCAGCAGTGAGGGGACTACGGAAAACATTCAGTACTTC.

The chain recombines TRBV27 with TRBJ2-1; no clear D gene. V was shortened by 5 bases and J by 15 bases, with 20 bases between the two germline ends. Germline lookup yields CDR1 MNHEY and CDR2 SMNVEV (reference sequence). CDR3 length: 13 residues. The CDR3 DNA is TGTGCCAGCAGTCCCCCCTTTCTCCTAAAGCGGTTCTTC. Residues: CASSPPFLLKRFF.

DNA for the CDR3: TGTGCCAGCAGCGGACGGACTAGCGGGAGTGTCGATGAGCAGTTCTTC. It encodes CASSGRTSGSVDEQFF. The J gene is TRBJ2-1, the V gene TRBV11-2; 13 bases match TRBD2. Germline V gene data show CDR1 as SGHAT and CDR2 as FQNNGV. The CDR3 covers 16 residues. The V gene end was trimmed by 5 bases and the J gene end by 8 bases; junction bases not matched to a gene: 9.

The chain couples TRBV5-6 to TRBJ2-7; 12 bases align to TRBD2. V was pared by 1 base and J by 7 bases, with 6 bases of the junction left unmatched. The CDR3 spans 15 residues. Germline V gene sequence: CDR1 SGHDT, CDR2 YYEEEE. CDR3 residues: CASSLLAGGPREQYF. CDR3 nucleotides: TGTGCCAGCAGCTTGCTAGCGGGGGGGCCGCGGGAGCAGTACTTC.

There are many counts of this clonotype. This chain uses TRBV11-3 with TRBJ2-2; 7 bases are a match to TRBD1. The germline CDR1 and CDR2 sequences are SGHNT and YENEEA. Trimming at V came to 5 bases and at J to 5 bases, leaving 5 bases not matched to a gene. This CDR3 region has 14 residues. DNA of the CDR3: TGTGCCAGCAGCCCAGGGGGTTGGACCGGGGAGCTGTTTTTT. Translation gives CASSPGGWTGELFF.

This clonotype was counted many times. This sequence joins TRBV2 and TRBJ1-6; D is uncertain. Per germline, CDR1 SNHLY and CDR2 FYNNEI. The CDR3 sequence is 12 residues long. Trimming took 6 bases from V and 9 from J, leaving 9 bases between them. The chain's CDR3 is CASRRLGSPLHF. Written as DNA, the CDR3 is TGTGCCAGCAGACGTTTGGGTTCACCCCTCCACTTT.

CDR3 loop: CSAPHPGHLPPGGYTF. The CDR3 nucleotides are TGCAGTGCCCCACATCCGGGACACCTCCCCCCGGGGGGCTACACCTTC. The rearrangement joins TRBV20-1 to TRBJ1-2, with TRBD1 as a possible D gene (6 bases). Per germline, CDR1 DFQATT and CDR2 SNEGSKA (reference sequence). The V gene lost 6 bases and the J gene lost 8 bases, with 28 bases spanning the gap. CDR3 length: 16 amino acids.

J is TRBJ2-3 and V is TRBV7-9; D unclear. The CDR3 has 14 amino acids. Deletions cut 5 bases from V and 4 bases from J, with 13 bases between. Germline-derived CDR1 and CDR2 are SEHNR and FQNEAQ (reference sequence). For the CDR3, the DNA is TGTGCCAGCAGCCAGGCATCCAATCCAGATACGCAGTATTTT. It encodes CASSQASNPDTQYF.

This clonotype has only a few counts. The rearrangement uses TRBV4-1 and TRBJ2-1; 7 nucleotides align to TRBD1. The CDR3 is made up of 15 amino acids. Germline V gives CDR1 MGHRA, CDR2 YSYEKL. V shed 0 bases, J shed 5 bases, and the junction held 4 bases outside the gene matches. This chain's CDR3 is CASSQEWGQHNEQFF. In DNA, the CDR3 is TGCGCCAGCAGCCAAGAATGGGGACAGCACAATGAGCAGTTCTTC.

This clonotype was detected ten times or more. This rearrangement joins TRBV18 to TRBJ2-7, with D perhaps TRBD1 (5 bases). The germline V and J ends were trimmed by 2 bases and 2 bases, with 10 bases remaining between them. This CDR3 contains 14 residues. CDR1 is KGHSH and CDR2 is LQKENI in the germline V gene. The DNA for the CDR3 is TGTGCCAGCTCACCATCCAGGGAACCCTACGAGCAGTACTTC. This translates into CASSPSREPYEQYF.

This clonotype appeared many times. The rearrangement uses TRBV5-1 and TRBJ1-1; 9 nucleotides agree with TRBD1. The CDR3 has 15 residues. Germline lookup yields CDR1 SGHRS and CDR2 YFSETQ. J was trimmed by 6 bases and V by 3 bases; bases with no gene match: 9. The CDR3 reads CASSSRADRGAEAFF. The DNA for the CDR3 is TGCGCCAGCAGCTCCCGAGCTGACAGGGGGGCTGAAGCTTTCTTT.

There are many counts of this clonotype. The gene calls are TRBV20-1 and TRBJ2-1; D remains unclear. CDR3 size: 13 residues. V was pared by 3 bases and J by 7 bases, with 13 bases between. The V gene's germline CDR1 is DFQATT and CDR2 SNEGSKA (reference sequence). This chain's CDR3 is CSASTSQRNEQFF. Written as DNA, the CDR3 is TGCAGTGCTAGTACGAGTCAGCGAAATGAGCAGTTCTTC.

This clonotype was detected ten times or more. The chain combines TRBV7-8 with TRBJ2-5; D gene uncertain. The V end was cut by 2 bases, the J end by 13 bases, with 17 bases between. Germline lookup yields CDR1 SGHVS and CDR2 FQNEAQ. The CDR3 consists of 13 residues. Written as DNA, the CDR3 is TGTGCCAGCAGCTTATCGGCAGGACGAGATCGGTACTTC. Its translation: CASSLSAGRDRYF.

The rearrangement joins TRBV9 to TRBJ1-5; D unresolved. The length of the CDR3 is 17 residues. Germline values: CDR1 SGDLS, CDR2 YYNGEE. Between the trimmed V and J ends, which lost 0 bases and 0 bases, there was a span of 13 bases. The CDR3 reads CASSVEDGSYSNQPQHF. The CDR3 DNA reads as TGTGCCAGCAGCGTAGAGGACGGAAGTTATAGCAATCAGCCCCAGCATTTT.